The 18 T cell receptor beta chains below all came from one sample that was sequenced in a study of post-analysis software for immune sequencing data. General study points: Patients carried a handful of TRBV segments more frequently than controls did, and TRBV5-6, TRBV5-1 and TRBV20-1 were among them.

Prepared libraries of TCR beta cDNA carried unique molecular identifiers. TCRdb passed the PCR reads through MiXCR, listing each CDR3 protein once. The table lists about 540,000 distinct CDR3 sequences, around 36% of them singletons. Their specific antigens are unknown. Sequencing was performed on blood. The receptors originated from a girl aged 2 to 17 with multiple sclerosis.

This clonotype was detected a few times. V and J are TRBV3-1 and TRBJ1-4, with TRBD1 as a possible D gene (6 bases). CDR3 size: 16 residues. Germline V gene sequence: CDR1 LGHDT, CDR2 YNNKEL (reference sequence). Trimming pared 0 bases from V and 4 bases from J, leaving 12 bases between. The CDR3 nucleotides read TGTGCCAGCAGCCAAGAACAAGGGGGGCTTAATGAAAAACTGTTTTTT. It yields the protein CASSQEQGGLNEKLFF.

As regards this clonotype: At one boundary the junction diverges from the germline segment, which might be a read error. The chain uses TRBV2 and TRBJ2-7; tentatively, D is TRBD1 (6 bases). Germline V CDR1 and CDR2: SNHLY, FYNNEI. There are 13 residues in the CDR3. DNA for the CDR3: TGTGCCACCCGGACAGAAGGAGCCAACGAGCGGTACTTC. Residues: CATRTEGANERYF.

The chain combines TRBV3-1 with TRBJ1-1; D perhaps matches TRBD1 (6 bases). CDR3 size: 17 residues. CDR1 is LGHDT, CDR2 YNNKEL, per germline (reference sequence). V lost 1 base to trimming and J lost 0 bases, with 15 bases between them. Here the CDR3 DNA reads TGTGCCAGCAGCCAAGCAACGGGGGCTCGGTTGAACACTGAAGCTTTCTTT. This translates into CASSQATGARLNTEAFF.

The gene calls are TRBV5-1 and TRBJ2-5, with 7 bases identical to TRBD2. The CDR3 totals 17 residues. In germline, CDR1 is SGHRS, CDR2 YFSETQ. Germline trimming cut 4 bases from V and 1 base from J; bases unmatched to any gene: 13. The CDR3 DNA reads as TGCGCCAGCAGCGCCGTCTTCGGGGGGAATCTCCAAGAGACCCAGTACTTC. It specifies CASSAVFGGNLQETQYF.

The chain combines TRBV29-1 with TRBJ1-1, with 9 nucleotides matching TRBD1. CDR3 length: 11 residues. Germline CDR1 and CDR2: SQVTM and ANQGSEA. With 3 bases clipped from V and 12 bases from J, the junction kept 5 bases outside the gene matches. The CDR3 DNA is TGCAGCGTTGATGAGGACAGGGGACCTTTCTTT. It is translated as CSVDEDRGPFF.

The chain has TRBV7-6 and TRBJ2-5, with D perhaps assigned TRBD1 or TRBD2 (6 bases each). This CDR3 region has 15 residues. Germline CDR1 is SGHVS and CDR2 is FNYEAQ. V was clipped by 0 bases and J by 5 bases, with 13 bases between them. The CDR3 protein is CASSLAPQGRETQYF. CDR3 nucleotides: TGTGCCAGCAGCTTAGCTCCGCAGGGGAGGGAGACCCAGTACTTC.

The sample holds many counts of this clonotype. V gene TRBV12-3 or TRBV12-4 combines with J gene TRBJ1-1; D call uncertain. V was trimmed by 3 bases and J by 3 bases, leaving 5 bases between them. CDR3 length: 12 residues. CDR3 coding DNA: TGTGCCAGCAGTTTTATCGACACTGAAGCTTTCTTT. Translating gives CASSFIDTEAFF.

Of note for this clonotype: With a much larger clone just one base away, this may be a read error. The chain carries TRBV9 and TRBJ2-4; TRBD2 agrees at 8 bases. Germline assignment: CDR1 SGDLS and CDR2 YYNGEE. This CDR3 is built from 16 residues. The CDR3 here is CASSLGSGGSKNVQYF. CDR3 DNA sequence: TGTGCCAGCAGCCTAGGCAGCGGGGGATCCAAAAACGTTCAGTACTTC.

This clonotype was picked up a small number of times. The V gene is TRBV3-1, the J gene TRBJ2-5, with 9 bases matching TRBD2. The CDR3 consists of 15 residues. Per germline, CDR1 LGHDT and CDR2 YNNKEL (reference sequence). Trimming removed 1 base from V and 2 bases from J; junction bases left unmatched: 2. The CDR3 DNA reads as TGTGCCAGCAGCCAAGTTGCGGGGGGGCAAGAGACCCAGTACTTC. Translation gives CASSQVAGGQETQYF.

This chain connects TRBV12-3 or TRBV12-4 to TRBJ2-5; possible D gene TRBD2, 7 bases. The ends were cut back, 6 bases at V and 10 bases at J, with 12 bases in the middle. This CDR3 has 11 residues. CDR3 DNA sequence: TGTGCCAGCAGAAAGGGGGGGGACCAGTACTTC. This encodes CASRKGGDQYF.

The chain recombines TRBV28 with TRBJ1-2, with TRBD1 as a possible D gene (6 bases). The CDR3 runs to 16 residues. In germline, CDR1 is MDHEN, CDR2 SYDVKM. Trimming removed 5 bases at V and 5 bases at J, with 21 bases between. The CDR3 is CASSPLVLQGIYGYTF. The CDR3 DNA is TGTGCCAGCAGTCCACTAGTGCTACAGGGTATATATGGCTACACCTTC.

This clonotype occurred a few times. V usage is TRBV20-1 and J usage is TRBJ2-5; 9 bases are shared with TRBD2. Germline V CDR1 and CDR2: DFQATT, SNEGSKA (reference sequence). Germline trimming cut 0 bases from V and 2 bases from J; bases unmatched to any gene: 13. This CDR3 spans 18 amino acids. This CDR3 is CSARDAVAGAPGQETQYF. The CDR3 DNA follows: TGCAGTGCTAGAGATGCGGTAGCGGGGGCCCCGGGGCAAGAGACCCAGTACTTC.

A few counts support this clonotype. The CDR3 region is CAITVQPGHLQETQYF. DNA of the CDR3: TGTGCCATCACAGTCCAACCGGGACACCTCCAAGAGACCCAGTACTTC. V is TRBV24-1 and J is TRBJ2-5, with D possibly being TRBD1 (6 bases). The CDR3 runs to 16 residues. The germline gives CDR1 KGHDR, CDR2 SFDVKD. Between the trimmed V and J ends, which lost 11 bases and 1 base, there was a span of 22 bases.

This chain uses TRBV20-1 with TRBJ2-7, with 7 bases fitting TRBD2. V lost 0 bases, J lost 0 bases, and 5 bases stayed unmatched. Germline CDR1 is DFQATT and CDR2 is SNEGSKA (reference sequence). The CDR3 sequence is 15 residues long. The CDR3, as DNA: TGCAGTGCTAGAGATAGGAGCGGGGCCTCCTACGAGCAGTACTTC. Its translation: CSARDRSGASYEQYF.

The chain combines TRBV15 with TRBJ2-2; D is uncertain. The germline V gene encodes CDR1 LNHNV and CDR2 YYDKDF (reference sequence). This CDR3 has 12 residues. V lost 8 bases and J 7 bases, leaving 11 bases between the germline ends. The CDR3 loop reads CATVGMDGELFF. Here the CDR3 DNA reads TGTGCCACCGTGGGGATGGACGGGGAGCTGTTTTTT.

The chain uses TRBV12-3 or TRBV12-4 and TRBJ1-4; no clear D. Trimming removed 1 base at V and 5 bases at J, with 11 bases between. This CDR3 has 15 residues. The CDR3 spells CASSLGVGLNEKLFF. The CDR3 bases are TGTGCCAGCAGTTTAGGGGTAGGGCTCAATGAAAAACTGTTTTTT.

This chain uses TRBV5-1 with TRBJ1-2; no reliable D call. CDR1 SGHRS and CDR2 YFSETQ come from the germline V gene. V lost 1 base, J lost 8 bases, and 15 bases lay in between. This CDR3 has 14 amino acids. DNA for the CDR3: TGCGCCAGCAGCTTGAGTTCGGCTAATCGGGGCTACACCTTC. Residues: CASSLSSANRGYTF.

This clonotype appeared a single time. V usage is TRBV18 and J usage is TRBJ2-3; TRBD2 agrees at 8 bases. In germline, CDR1 is KGHSH, CDR2 LQKENI. With 6 bases clipped from V and 6 bases from J, the junction kept 14 bases outside the gene matches. CDR3 length: 16 residues. The CDR3 DNA sequence: TGTGCCAGCTCTCCTCTGGCGGGGGGCCAGTCGGATACGCAGTATTTT. Translation: CASSPLAGGQSDTQYF. The variable domain in full, with the rest retrieved from reference TRBV18 and TRBJ2-3, is NAGVMQNPRHLVRRRGQEARLRCSPMKGHSHVYWYRQLPEEGLKFMVYLQKENIIDESGMPKERFSAEFPKEGPSILRIQQVVRGDSAAYFCASSPLAGGQSDTQYFGPGTRLTVL.